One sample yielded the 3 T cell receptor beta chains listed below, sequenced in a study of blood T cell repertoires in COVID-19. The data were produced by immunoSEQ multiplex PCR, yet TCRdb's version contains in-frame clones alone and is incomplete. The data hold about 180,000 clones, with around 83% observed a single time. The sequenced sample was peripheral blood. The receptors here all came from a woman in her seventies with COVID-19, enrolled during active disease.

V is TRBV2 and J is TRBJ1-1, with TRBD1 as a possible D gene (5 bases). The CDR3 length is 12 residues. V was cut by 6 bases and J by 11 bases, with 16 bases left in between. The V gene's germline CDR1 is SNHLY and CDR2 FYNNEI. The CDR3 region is CASSDSPGRAFF. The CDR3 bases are TGTGCCAGCAGCGACAGCCCCGGGAGGGCTTTCTTT.

This CDR3 reads CASSLGLAGAVEQYF. CDR3 coding DNA: TGTGCCAGCAGCCTGGGACTAGCGGGGGCCGTGGAGCAGTACTTC. The chain combines TRBV7-2 with TRBJ2-7, with TRBD2 identical over 14 bases. There are 15 residues in the CDR3. The germline gives CDR1 SGHTA, CDR2 FQGNSA. Trimming cost V 5 bases and J 7 bases; bases outside gene matches: 7.

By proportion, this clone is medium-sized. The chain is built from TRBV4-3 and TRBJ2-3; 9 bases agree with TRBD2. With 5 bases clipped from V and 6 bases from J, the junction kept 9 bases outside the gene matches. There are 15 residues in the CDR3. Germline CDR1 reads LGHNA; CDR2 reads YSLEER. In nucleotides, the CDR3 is TGCGCCAGCAGCGGGATTGCGGGAGGGTTGGATACGCAGTATTTT. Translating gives CASSGIAGGLDTQYF.